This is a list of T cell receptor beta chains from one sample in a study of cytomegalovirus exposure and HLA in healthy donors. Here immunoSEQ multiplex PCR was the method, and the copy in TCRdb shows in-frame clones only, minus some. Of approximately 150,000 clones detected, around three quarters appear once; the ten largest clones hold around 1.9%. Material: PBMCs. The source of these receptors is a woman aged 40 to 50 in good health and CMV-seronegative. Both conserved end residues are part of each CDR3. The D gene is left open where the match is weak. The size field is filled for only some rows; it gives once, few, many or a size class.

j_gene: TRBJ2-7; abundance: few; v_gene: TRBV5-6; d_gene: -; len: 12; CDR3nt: TGTGCCAGCAGCTTGGGGGGGCTCGAGCAGTACTTC; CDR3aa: CASSLGGLEQYF
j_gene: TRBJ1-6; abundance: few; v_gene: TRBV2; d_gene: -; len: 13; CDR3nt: TGTGCCAGCAGCGGGGACATGCGGTCACCCCTCCACTTT; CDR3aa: CASSGDMRSPLHF
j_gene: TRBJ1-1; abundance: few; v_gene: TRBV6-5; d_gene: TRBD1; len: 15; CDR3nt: TGTGCCAGCAGTTATCGGACAGGACCGAACACTGAAGCTTTCTTT; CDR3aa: CASSYRTGPNTEAFF
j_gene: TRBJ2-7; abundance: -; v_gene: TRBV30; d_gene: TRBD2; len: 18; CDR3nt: TGTGCCTGGAGTGAGGGACTAGCGGGAGGAAACGGCTTTACAGAGCAGTACTTC; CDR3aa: CAWSEGLAGGNGFTEQYF
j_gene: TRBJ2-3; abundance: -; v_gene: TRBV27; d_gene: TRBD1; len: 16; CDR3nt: TGTGCCAGCAGTGAAACCGGGACAGGGGAACCAGATACGCAGTATTTT; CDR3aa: CASSETGTGEPDTQYF
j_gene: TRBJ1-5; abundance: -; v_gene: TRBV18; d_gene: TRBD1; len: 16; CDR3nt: TGTGCCAGCTCACTAGGGACAGGGGGGCTAAATCAGCCCCAGCATTTT; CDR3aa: CASSLGTGGLNQPQHF
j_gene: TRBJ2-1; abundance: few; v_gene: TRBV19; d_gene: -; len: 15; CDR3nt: TGTGCCAGTAGTATTAGTCCCACCAAAATCAATGAGCAGTTCTTC; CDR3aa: CASSISPTKINEQFF
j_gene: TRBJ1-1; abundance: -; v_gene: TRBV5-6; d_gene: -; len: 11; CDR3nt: TGTGCCAGCAGCTTGACGGGTGAAGCTTTCTTT; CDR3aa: CASSLTGEAFF
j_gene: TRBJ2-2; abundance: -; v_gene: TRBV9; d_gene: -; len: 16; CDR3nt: TGTGCCAGCAGCCTACAGGGACGGGCGAACACCGGGGAGCTGTTTTTT; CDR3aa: CASSLQGRANTGELFF
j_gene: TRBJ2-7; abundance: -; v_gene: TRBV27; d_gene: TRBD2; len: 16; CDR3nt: TGTGCCAGCAGACTAGCGGGAGGGCTCAGCTCCTACGAGCAGTACTTC; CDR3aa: CASRLAGGLSSYEQYF
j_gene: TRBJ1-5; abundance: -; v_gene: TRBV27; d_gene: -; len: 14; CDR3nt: TGTGCCAGCAGTTTAAACAGGGCCAATCAGCCCCAGCATTTT; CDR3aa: CASSLNRANQPQHF
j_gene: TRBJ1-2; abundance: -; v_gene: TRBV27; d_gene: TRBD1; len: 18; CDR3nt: TGTGCCAGCAGCTACACGTCTTACGGGACAGATTTTAACTATGGCTACACCTTC; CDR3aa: CASSYTSYGTDFNYGYTF
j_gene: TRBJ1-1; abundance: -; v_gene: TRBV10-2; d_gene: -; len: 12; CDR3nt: TGCGCCAGCAGTGAGGGGGCCCTTGAAGCTTTCTTT; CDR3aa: CASSEGALEAFF
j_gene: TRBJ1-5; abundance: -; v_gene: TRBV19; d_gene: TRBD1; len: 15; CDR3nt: TGTGCCAGTAGTATATACGGGACAGGGAATCAGCCCCAGCATTTT; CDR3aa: CASSIYGTGNQPQHF
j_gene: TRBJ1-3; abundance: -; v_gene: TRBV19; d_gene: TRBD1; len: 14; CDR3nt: TGTGCCAGTAGTCGACAGGGACCTGGAAACACCATATATTTT; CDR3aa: CASSRQGPGNTIYF
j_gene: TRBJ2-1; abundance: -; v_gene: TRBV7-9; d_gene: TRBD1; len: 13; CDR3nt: TGTTCCAGCAGCGGACAGGGGGACAATGAGCAGTTCTTC; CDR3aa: CSSSGQGDNEQFF
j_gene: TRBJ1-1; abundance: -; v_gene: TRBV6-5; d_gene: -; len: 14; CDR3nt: TGTGCCAGCAGTTACTCACGTTGGGGGGCTGAAGCTTTCTTT; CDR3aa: CASSYSRWGAEAFF
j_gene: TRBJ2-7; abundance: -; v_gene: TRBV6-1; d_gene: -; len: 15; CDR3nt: TGTGCCAGCAGCTTGATGGGGGGGCCCACCTACGAGCAGTACTTC; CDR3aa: CASSLMGGPTYEQYF
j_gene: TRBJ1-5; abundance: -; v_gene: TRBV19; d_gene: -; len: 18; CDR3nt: TGTGCCAGTAGTATAGGCCCGGACCGCGAGCGGTACAATCAGCCCCAGCATTTT; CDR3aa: CASSIGPDRERYNQPQHF
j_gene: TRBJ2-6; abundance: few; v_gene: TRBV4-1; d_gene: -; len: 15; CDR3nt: TGCGCCAGCAGCCAAGACCCGGCTCCTAGTACTGACCTGACTTTC; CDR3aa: CASSQDPAPSTDLTF
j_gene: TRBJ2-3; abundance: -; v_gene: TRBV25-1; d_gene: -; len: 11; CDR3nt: TGTGCCAGCCATACCCTAGAGACGCAGTATTTT; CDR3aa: CASHTLETQYF
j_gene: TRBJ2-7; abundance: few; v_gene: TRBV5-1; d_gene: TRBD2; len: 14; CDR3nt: TGCGCCAGCAGGACTAGCGGGGGATCCTACGAGCAGTACTTC; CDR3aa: CASRTSGGSYEQYF
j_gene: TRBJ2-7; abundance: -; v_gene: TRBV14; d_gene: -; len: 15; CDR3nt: TGTGCCAGCAGCCATCCGACAGTTTCCTCCTACGAGCAGTACTTC; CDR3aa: CASSHPTVSSYEQYF
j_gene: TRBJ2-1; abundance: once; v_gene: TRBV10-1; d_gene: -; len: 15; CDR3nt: TGCGCCAGCAGTGAGAAAGGTAACAGCTACAATGAACAGTTCTTC; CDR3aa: CASSEKGNSYNEQFF
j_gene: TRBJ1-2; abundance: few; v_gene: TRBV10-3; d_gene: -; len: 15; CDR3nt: TGTGCCATCAGGAACGGGGGGGCAAAGGACTATGGCTACACCTTC; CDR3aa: CAIRNGGAKDYGYTF
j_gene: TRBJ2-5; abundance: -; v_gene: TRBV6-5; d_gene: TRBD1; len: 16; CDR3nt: TGTGCCAGCAGTTACCGGGTTGCAGGGGGCAGAGAGACCCAGTACTTC; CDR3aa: CASSYRVAGGRETQYF
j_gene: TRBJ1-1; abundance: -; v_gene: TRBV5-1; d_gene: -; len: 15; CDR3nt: TGCGCCAGCAGCACGTCCGGGACTGAGAACACTGAAGCTTTCTTT; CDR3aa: CASSTSGTENTEAFF
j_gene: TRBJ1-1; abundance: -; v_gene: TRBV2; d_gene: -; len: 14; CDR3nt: TGTGCCAGCAGTTCCAGGGTAGAGAACACTGAAGCTTTCTTT; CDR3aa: CASSSRVENTEAFF
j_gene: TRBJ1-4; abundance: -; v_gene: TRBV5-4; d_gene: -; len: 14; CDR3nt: TGTGCCAGCAGCTTTCAGGGGCCCAATGAAAAACTGTTTTTT; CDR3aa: CASSFQGPNEKLFF
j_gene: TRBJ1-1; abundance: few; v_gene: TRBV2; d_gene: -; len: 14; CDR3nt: TGTGCCAGCAGTGCCGAGAGAGAGCCCACTGAAGCTTTCTTT; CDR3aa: CASSAEREPTEAFF
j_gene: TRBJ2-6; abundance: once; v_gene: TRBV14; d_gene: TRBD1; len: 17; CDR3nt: TGTGCCAGCAGCCGTACAGGGGGCGGATCTGGGGCCAACGTCCTGACTTTC; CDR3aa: CASSRTGGGSGANVLTF
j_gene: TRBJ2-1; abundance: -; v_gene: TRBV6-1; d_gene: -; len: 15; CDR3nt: TGTGCCAGCAGTGAGGTCAGTGTTGGGAGGAATGAGCAGTTCTTC; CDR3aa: CASSEVSVGRNEQFF
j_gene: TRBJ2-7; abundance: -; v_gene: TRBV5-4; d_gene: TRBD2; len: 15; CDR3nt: TGTGCCAGCAGCCCAGCGGGGGGGAGGGCCTACGAGCAGTACTTC; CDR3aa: CASSPAGGRAYEQYF
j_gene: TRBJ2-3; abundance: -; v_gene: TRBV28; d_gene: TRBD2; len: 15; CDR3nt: TGTGCCAGCAGAAGGACTAGCGCTGCCTCGGGGGTGCAGTATTTT; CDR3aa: CASRRTSAASGVQYF
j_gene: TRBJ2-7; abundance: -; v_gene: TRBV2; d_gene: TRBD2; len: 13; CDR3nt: TGTGCCAGTACCGGGGGGGCGTCCTACGAGCAGTACTTC; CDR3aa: CASTGGASYEQYF
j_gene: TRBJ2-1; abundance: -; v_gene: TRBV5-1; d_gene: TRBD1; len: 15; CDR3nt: TGCGCCAGCATGGACAGGGGGAGCTCCTACAATGAGCAGTTCTTC; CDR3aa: CASMDRGSSYNEQFF
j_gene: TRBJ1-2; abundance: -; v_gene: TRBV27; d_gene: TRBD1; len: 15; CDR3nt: TGTGCCAGCAGCCTCAACAGGGGAGTAGGGTATGGCTACACCTTC; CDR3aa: CASSLNRGVGYGYTF
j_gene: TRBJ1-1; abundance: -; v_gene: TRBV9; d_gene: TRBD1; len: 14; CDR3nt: TGTGCCAGCGGCCCAACAGGGGGTGGAACTGAAGCTTTCTTT; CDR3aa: CASGPTGGGTEAFF
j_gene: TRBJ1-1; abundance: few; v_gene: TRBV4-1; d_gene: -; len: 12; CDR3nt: TGCGCCAGCAGCCAAGTGGGCTCTGAAGCTTTCTTT; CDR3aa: CASSQVGSEAFF
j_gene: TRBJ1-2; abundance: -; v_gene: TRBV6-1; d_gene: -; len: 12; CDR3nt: TGTGCCAGCAGGGGAGGGACTTATGGCTACACCTTC; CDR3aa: CASRGGTYGYTF
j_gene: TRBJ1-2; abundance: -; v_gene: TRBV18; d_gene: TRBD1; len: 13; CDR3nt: TGTGCCAGCTCACCAAGGGGGCGGCTTGGCTACACCTTC; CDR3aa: CASSPRGRLGYTF
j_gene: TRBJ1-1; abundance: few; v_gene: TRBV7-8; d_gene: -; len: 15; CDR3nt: TGTGCCAGCAGCCGAAGTGCGGAATATAACACTGAAGCTTTCTTT; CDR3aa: CASSRSAEYNTEAFF
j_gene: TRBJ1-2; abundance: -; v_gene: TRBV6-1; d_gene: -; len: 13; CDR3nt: TGTGCCAGCAGTGAAGTGGGGGGCTATGGCTACACCTTC; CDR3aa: CASSEVGGYGYTF
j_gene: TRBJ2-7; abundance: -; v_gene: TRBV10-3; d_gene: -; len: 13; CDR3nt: TGTGCCATCAGTGAGCACGGGAATAACGAGCAGTACTTC; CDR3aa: CAISEHGNNEQYF
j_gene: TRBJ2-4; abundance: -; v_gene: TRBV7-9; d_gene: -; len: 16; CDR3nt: TGTGCCAGCAGCTTAGCTATGGGTATGGGCGGGACGATTCAGTACTTC; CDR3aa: CASSLAMGMGGTIQYF